Following are 8 T cell receptor beta chains from one sample sequenced in a study of T cell responses to AZD1222 COVID-19 vaccine. TCRdb keeps only in-frame clones here, not all; method: immunoSEQ multiplex PCR. Seen here are 150,000 to 180,000 clones, roughly 90% observed once, and the top ten hold about 1.4%. This specimen was peripheral blood, taken 28 days after the second AZD1222 dose. Every receptor here comes from an adult who received the AZD1222 COVID-19 vaccine.

This chain links TRBV25-1 with TRBJ2-3; unclear D gene. Trimming removed 3 bases from V and 1 base from J, with 11 bases in between. This CDR3 region has 15 residues. Germline values: CDR1 MGHDK, CDR2 SYGVNS. This CDR3 reads CASSDSSRRTDTQYF. CDR3 DNA sequence: TGTGCCAGCAGTGATTCCTCCCGACGCACAGATACGCAGTATTTT.

This chain uses TRBV6-4 with TRBJ2-1; the match to TRBD2 covers 7 bases. The CDR3 is 16 amino acids. Germline-derived CDR1 and CDR2 are MRHNA and SNTAGT. J gave up 7 bases and V 4 bases, and 13 bases lay outside the gene matches. CDR3 DNA sequence: TGTGCCAGCAGTGGAGAACTAGCGCCTCCGGGGAATGAGCAGTTCTTC. It specifies CASSGELAPPGNEQFF.

This chain joins TRBV7-2 and TRBJ2-3; 12 bases map to TRBD2. Germline V gene data show CDR1 as SGHTA and CDR2 as FQGNSA. This CDR3 region has 15 residues. J gave up 14 bases and V 5 bases, and 14 bases lay outside the gene matches. The CDR3 nucleotides are TGTGCCAGCAGCCCCACGGGGACTAGCGGGCTCCCCCGGTATTTT. It yields the protein CASSPTGTSGLPRYF.

V is TRBV19 and J is TRBJ1-1; D call uncertain. V gave up 5 bases and J gave up 1 base, with 5 bases separating them. The germline V gene has CDR1 LNHDA and CDR2 SQIVND (reference sequence). CDR3 length: 12 residues. DNA of the CDR3: TGTGCCAGTAGTTTCACGAACACTGAAGCTTTCTTT. This codes for CASSFTNTEAFF.

V and J are TRBV5-1 and TRBJ2-7; weak D call: TRBD1 (5 bases). With 3 bases removed from V and 0 bases from J, the gap between germline ends came to 13 bases. Germline V gene data show CDR1 as SGHRS and CDR2 as YFSETQ. The CDR3 totals 15 residues. The CDR3 bases are TGCGCCAGCAGCTCCCCGACAGCCGTCTCCTACGAGCAGTACTTC. Translating gives CASSSPTAVSYEQYF.

CDR3 in amino acids: CASSQAQGGKYNEQFF. The DNA for the CDR3 is TGTGCCAGCAGCCAAGCCCAGGGCGGCAAGTACAATGAGCAGTTCTTC. The gene calls are TRBV3-1 (or the pseudogene TRBV3-2) and TRBJ2-1; a possible D gene is TRBD1 (5 bases). The V and J ends lost 1 base and 4 bases respectively, with 14 bases between them. The CDR3 has 16 amino acids. Germline lookup yields CDR1 LGHDT and CDR2 YNNKEL (reference sequence).

CDR3 in amino acids: CASRTNRVWTEAFF. The CDR3 bases are TGTGCCAGTAGGACTAACAGGGTATGGACTGAAGCTTTCTTT. The rearrangement uses TRBV19 and TRBJ1-1, with a tentative D call TRBD1 (6 bases). V lost 6 bases, J lost 5 bases, and 16 bases lay in between. Germline assignment: CDR1 LNHDA and CDR2 SQIVND (reference sequence). The CDR3 loop spans 14 amino acids.

The V gene is TRBV5-1, the J gene TRBJ2-1; 7 bases line up with TRBD1. Germline loops: CDR1 SGHRS, CDR2 YFSETQ. CDR3 size: 22 residues. V shed 4 bases, J shed 9 bases, and the junction held 34 bases outside the gene matches. In nucleotides, the CDR3 is TGCGCCAGCAGCCCAGGGGGTTTATCGGTTTATCGGGCTACAGATCCTAGAAGTGAGCAGTTCTTC. This sequence encodes CASSPGGLSVYRATDPRSEQFF.